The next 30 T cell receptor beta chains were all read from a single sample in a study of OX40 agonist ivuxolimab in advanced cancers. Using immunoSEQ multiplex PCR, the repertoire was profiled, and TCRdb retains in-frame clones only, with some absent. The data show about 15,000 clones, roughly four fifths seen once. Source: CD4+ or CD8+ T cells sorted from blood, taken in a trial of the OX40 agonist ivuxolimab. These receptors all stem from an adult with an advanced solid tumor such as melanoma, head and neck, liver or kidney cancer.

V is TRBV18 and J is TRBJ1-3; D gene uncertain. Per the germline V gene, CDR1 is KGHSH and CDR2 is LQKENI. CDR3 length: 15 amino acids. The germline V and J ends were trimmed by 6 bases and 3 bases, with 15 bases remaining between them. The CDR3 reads CASSPGRDYGNTIYF. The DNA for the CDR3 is TGTGCCAGCTCGCCTGGGAGGGATTATGGAAACACCATATATTTT.

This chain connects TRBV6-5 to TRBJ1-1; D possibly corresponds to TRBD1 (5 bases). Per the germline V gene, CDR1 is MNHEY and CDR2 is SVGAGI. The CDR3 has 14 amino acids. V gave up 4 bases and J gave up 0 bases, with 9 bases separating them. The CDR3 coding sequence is TGTGCCAGCAGTTGGGGGACTCTGAACACTGAAGCTTTCTTT. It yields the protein CASSWGTLNTEAFF.

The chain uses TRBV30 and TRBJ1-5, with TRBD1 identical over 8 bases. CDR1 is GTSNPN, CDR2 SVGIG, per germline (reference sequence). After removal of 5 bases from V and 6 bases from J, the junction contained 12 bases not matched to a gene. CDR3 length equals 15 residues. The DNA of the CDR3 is TGTGCCTGGTCAGGGGGCTCGGGCTGGGGTCAGCCCCAGCATTTT. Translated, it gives CAWSGGSGWGQPQHF. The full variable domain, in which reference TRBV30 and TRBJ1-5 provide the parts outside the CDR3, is SQTIHQWPATLVQPVGSPLSLECTVEGTSNPNLYWYRQAAGRGLQLLFYSVGIGQISSEVPQNLSASRPQDRQFILSSKKLLLSDSGFYLCAWSGGSGWGQPQHFGDGTRLSIL.

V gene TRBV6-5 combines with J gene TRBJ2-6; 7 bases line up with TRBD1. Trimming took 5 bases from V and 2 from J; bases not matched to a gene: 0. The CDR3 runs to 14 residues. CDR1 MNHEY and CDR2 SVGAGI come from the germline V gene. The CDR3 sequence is CASSTGAGANVLTF. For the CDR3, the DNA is TGTGCCAGCAGTACAGGGGCTGGGGCCAACGTCCTGACTTTC.

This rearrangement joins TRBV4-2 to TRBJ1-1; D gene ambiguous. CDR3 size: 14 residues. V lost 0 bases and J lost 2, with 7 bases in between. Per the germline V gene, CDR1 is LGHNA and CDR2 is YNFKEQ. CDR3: CASSQDRANTEAFF. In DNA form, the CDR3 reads TGTGCCAGCAGCCAAGATCGGGCTAACACTGAAGCTTTCTTT.

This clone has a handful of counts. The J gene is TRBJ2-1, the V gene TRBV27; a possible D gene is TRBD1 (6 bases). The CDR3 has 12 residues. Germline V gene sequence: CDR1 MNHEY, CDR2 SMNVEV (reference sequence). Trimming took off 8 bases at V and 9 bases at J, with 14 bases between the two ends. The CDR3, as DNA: TGTGCCAGCCTGGGGACAAGACGTGAGCAGTTCTTC. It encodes CASLGTRREQFF.

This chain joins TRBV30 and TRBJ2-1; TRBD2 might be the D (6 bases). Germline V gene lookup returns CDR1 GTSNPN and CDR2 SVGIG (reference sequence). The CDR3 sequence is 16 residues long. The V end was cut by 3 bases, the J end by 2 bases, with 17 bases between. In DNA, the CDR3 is TGTGCCTGGAGGCCTATTAGCGGACCTACCTACAATGAGCAGTTCTTC. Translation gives CAWRPISGPTYNEQFF.

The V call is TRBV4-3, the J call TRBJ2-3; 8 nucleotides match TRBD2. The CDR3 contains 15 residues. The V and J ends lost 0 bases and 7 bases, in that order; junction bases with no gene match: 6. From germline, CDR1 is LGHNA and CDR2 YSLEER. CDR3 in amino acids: CASSQDNQRENTQYF. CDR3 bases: TGCGCCAGCAGCCAAGATAACCAGCGGGAGAATACGCAGTATTTT.

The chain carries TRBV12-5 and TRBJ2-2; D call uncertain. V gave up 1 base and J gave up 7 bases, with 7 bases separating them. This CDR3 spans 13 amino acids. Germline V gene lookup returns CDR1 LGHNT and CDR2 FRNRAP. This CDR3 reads CASGLGQNGELFF. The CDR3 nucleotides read TGTGCTAGTGGTTTGGGACAAAACGGGGAGCTGTTTTTT.

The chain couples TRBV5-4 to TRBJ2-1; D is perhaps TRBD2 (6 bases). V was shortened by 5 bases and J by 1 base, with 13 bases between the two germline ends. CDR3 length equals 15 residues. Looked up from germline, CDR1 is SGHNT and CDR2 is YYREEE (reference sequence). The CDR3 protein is CASRPGLPSYNEQFF. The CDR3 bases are TGTGCCAGCAGACCTGGACTACCTTCCTACAATGAGCAGTTCTTC.

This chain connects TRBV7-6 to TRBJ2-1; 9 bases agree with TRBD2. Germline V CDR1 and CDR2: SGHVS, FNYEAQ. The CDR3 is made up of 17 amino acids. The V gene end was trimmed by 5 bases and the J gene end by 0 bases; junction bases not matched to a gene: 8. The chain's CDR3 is CASSPRLAVSSYNEQFF. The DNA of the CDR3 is TGTGCCAGCAGCCCCCGACTAGCGGTCAGCTCCTACAATGAGCAGTTCTTC.

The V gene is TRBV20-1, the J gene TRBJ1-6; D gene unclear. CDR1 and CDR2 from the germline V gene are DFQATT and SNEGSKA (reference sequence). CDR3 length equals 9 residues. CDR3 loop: CRTSSPLHF. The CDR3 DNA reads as TGCAGGACTTCCTCACCCCTCCACTTT.

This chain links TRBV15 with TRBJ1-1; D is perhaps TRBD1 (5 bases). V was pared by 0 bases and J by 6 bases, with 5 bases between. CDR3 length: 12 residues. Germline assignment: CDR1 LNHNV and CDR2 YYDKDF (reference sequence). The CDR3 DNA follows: TGTGCCACCAGCAGAGAAGGGGCTGAAGCTTTCTTT. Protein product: CATSREGAEAFF.

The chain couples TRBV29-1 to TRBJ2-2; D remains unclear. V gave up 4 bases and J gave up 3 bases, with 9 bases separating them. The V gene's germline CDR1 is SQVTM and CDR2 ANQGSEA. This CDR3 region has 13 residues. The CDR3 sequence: CSVGQSYTGELFF. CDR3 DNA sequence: TGCAGCGTTGGTCAGTCCTACACCGGGGAGCTGTTTTTT.

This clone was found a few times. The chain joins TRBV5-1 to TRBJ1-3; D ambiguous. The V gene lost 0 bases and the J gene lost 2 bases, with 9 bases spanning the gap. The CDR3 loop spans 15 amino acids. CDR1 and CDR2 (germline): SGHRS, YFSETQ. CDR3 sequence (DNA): TGCGCCAGCAGCTTGGAGAGTGTAGCTGGAAACACCATATATTTT. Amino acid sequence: CASSLESVAGNTIYF.

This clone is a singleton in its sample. CDR3 sequence (DNA): TGTGCCATCAGGGGAGGAAAGGCCCAAAGCACAGATACGCAGTATTTT. Translating it yields CAIRGGKAQSTDTQYF. The rearrangement uses TRBV10-3 and TRBJ2-3; tentatively, D is TRBD2 (6 bases). Trimming removed 6 bases at V and 0 bases at J, with 16 bases between. Germline CDR1 and CDR2: ENHRY and SYGVKD. The CDR3 loop spans 16 amino acids.

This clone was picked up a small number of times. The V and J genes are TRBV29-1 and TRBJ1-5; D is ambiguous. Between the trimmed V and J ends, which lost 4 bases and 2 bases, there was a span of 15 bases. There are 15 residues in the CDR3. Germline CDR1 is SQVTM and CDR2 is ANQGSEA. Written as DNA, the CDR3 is TGCAGCGTTGCAGATGGGGTCCTGGGCAATCAGCCCCAGCATTTT. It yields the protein CSVADGVLGNQPQHF. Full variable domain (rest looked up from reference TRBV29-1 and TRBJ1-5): SAVISQKPSRDICQRGTSLTIQCQVDSQVTMMFWYRQQPGQSLTLIATANQGSEATYESGFVIDKFPISRPNLTFSTLTVSNMSPEDSSIYLCSVADGVLGNQPQHFGDGTRLSIL.

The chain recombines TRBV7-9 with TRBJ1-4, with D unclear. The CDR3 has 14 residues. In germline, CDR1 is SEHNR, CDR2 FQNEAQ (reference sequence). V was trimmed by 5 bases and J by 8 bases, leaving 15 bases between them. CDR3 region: CASSPMGLGEKLFF. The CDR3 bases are TGTGCCAGCAGCCCCATGGGGTTGGGGGAAAAACTGTTTTTT.

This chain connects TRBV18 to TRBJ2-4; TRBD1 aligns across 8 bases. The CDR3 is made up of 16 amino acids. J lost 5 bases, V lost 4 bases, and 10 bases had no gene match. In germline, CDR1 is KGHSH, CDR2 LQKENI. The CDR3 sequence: CASSQGTGGVQNIQYF. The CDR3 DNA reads TGTGCCAGCTCACAGGGGACAGGCGGAGTCCAAAACATTCAGTACTTC. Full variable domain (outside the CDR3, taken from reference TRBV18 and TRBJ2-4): NAGVMQNPRHLVRRRGQEARLRCSPMKGHSHVYWYRQLPEEGLKFMVYLQKENIIDESGMPKERFSAEFPKEGPSILRIQQVVRGDSAAYFCASSQGTGGVQNIQYFGAGTRLSVL.

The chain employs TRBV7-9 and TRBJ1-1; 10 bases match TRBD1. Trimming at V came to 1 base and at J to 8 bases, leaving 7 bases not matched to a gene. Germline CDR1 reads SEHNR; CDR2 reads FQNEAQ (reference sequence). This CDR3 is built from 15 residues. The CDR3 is CASSLGDRGRSEAFF. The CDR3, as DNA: TGTGCCAGCAGCTTAGGGGACAGGGGTCGGTCCGAAGCTTTCTTT.

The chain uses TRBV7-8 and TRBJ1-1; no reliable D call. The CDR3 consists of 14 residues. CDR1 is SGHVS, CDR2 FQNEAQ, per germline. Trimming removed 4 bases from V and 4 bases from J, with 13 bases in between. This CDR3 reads CASSSLFGGTEAFF. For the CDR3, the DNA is TGTGCCAGCAGCTCTCTCTTTGGTGGCACTGAAGCTTTCTTT. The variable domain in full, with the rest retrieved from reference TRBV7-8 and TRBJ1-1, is GAGVSQSPRYKVAKRGQDVALRCDPISGHVSLFWYQQALGQGPEFLTYFQNEAQLDKSGLPSDRFFAERPEGSVSTLKIQRTQQEDSAVYLCASSSLFGGTEAFFGQGTRLTVV.

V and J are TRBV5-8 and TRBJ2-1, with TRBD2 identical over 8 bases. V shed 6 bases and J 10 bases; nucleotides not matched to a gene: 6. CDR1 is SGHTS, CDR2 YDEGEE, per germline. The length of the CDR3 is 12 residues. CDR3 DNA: TGTGCCAGCATACTGGGACTAGGCGAGCAGTTCTTC. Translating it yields CASILGLGEQFF.

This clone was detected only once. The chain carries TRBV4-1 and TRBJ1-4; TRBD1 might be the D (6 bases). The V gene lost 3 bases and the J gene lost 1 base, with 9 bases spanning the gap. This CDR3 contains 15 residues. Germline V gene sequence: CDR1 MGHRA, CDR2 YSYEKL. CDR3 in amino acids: CASSQGGQTNEKLFF. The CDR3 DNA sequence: TGCGCCAGCAGCCAGGGGGGGCAAACTAATGAAAAACTGTTTTTT.

CDR3 sequence: CASSPGPTSVGNTIYF. The CDR3 nucleotides read TGCGCCAGCAGCCCGGGACCTACCTCTGTTGGAAACACCATATATTTT. The chain is built from TRBV5-1 and TRBJ1-3, with a possible D match to TRBD1 (5 bases). Germline CDR1 and CDR2: SGHRS and YFSETQ. CDR3 size: 16 residues. V lost 4 bases, J lost 3 bases, and 17 bases lay in between.

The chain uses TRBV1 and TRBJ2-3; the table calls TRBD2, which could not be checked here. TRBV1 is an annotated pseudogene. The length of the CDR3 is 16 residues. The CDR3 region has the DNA TGCACCAGCAGCCCAAGTAGCGGGAGGGCGGGGGATACGCAGTATTTT. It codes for CTSSPSSGRAGDTQYF.

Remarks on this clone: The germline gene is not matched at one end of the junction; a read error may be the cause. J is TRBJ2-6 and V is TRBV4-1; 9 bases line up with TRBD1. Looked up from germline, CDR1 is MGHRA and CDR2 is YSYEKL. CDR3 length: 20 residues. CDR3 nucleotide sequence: TGCGCCAGCAGCCAGCAAGGGGGACAGGGATTAATCTCTGGGGCCAACGTCCCGACTTTC. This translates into CASSQQGGQGLISGANVPTF.

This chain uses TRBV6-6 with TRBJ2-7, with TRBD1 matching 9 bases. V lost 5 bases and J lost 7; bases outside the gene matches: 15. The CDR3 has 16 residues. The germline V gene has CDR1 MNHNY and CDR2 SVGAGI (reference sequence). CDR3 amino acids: CASSLTPGQGGVEQYF. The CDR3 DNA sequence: TGTGCCAGCAGTCTTACCCCGGGACAGGGTGGGGTAGAGCAGTACTTC.

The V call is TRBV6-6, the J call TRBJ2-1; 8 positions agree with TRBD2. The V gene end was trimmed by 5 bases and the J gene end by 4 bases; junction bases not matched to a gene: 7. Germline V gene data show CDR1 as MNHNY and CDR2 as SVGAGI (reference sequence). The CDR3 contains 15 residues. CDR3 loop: CASSTLGGGYNEQFF. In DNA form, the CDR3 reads TGTGCCAGCAGTACGCTAGGCGGGGGGTACAATGAGCAGTTCTTC.

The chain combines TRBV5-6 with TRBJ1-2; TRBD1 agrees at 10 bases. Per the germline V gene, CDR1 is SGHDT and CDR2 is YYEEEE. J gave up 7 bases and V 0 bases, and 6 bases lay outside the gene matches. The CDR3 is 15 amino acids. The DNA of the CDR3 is TGTGCCAGCAGCTTGGGCGGGACAGGGGTATTTGGCTACACCTTC. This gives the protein CASSLGGTGVFGYTF.

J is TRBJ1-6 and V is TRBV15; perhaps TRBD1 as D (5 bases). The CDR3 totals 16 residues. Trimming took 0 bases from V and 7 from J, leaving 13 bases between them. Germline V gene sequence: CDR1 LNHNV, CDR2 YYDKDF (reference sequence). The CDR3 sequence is CATSRDRAGLNSPLHF. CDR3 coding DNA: TGTGCCACCAGCAGAGATCGTGCAGGGTTGAATTCACCCCTCCACTTT. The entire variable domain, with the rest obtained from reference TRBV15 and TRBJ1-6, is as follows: DAMVIQNPRYQVTQFGKPVTLSCSQTLNHNVMYWYQQKSSQAPKLLFHYYDKDFNNEADTPDNFQSRRPNTSFCFLDIRSPGLGDTAMYLCATSRDRAGLNSPLHFGNGTRLTVT.